This T cell receptor (beta chain) was found in a study of graft-versus-host responses after intestinal transplantation. The wider study: Recipients uniformly received anti-thymocyte globulin induction, followed by tacrolimus and steroids for approximately 3 years. Findings of the study overall: Declines in HvG clones occurring early post-transplant were associated with peak circulating GvH clone levels. Researchers found GvH clones in recipient marrow, and some showed up first in ileum or blood.

The CDR3 sequence is 14 residues long. Germline-derived CDR1 and CDR2 are MRHNA and SNTAGT. V lost 6 bases and J lost 3; bases outside the gene matches: 4. Plates contained around 200,000 CFSE-labeled responder cells and around 200,000 irradiated, violet-dye-labeled stimulator cells. Proliferating responders of the CD3+CD4+ and CD3+CD8+ phenotypes with low CFSE were sorted after the reaction. Here immunoSEQ multiplex PCR was the method, and the copy in TCRdb shows in-frame clones only, minus some. Here the sample spans around 9,000 clones, around a third being singletons. This clonotype originated in a human patient who was an organ donor for intestinal transplantation. The gene calls are TRBV6-4 and TRBJ2-3, with 9 bases identical to TRBD1. The specimen was alloreactive CD8+ T cells from a mixed lymphocyte reaction culture, collected before transplantation. As for subset: CFSE-low proliferating T cells sorted from roughly six-day pre-transplant mixed lymphocyte reaction (GvH or HvG direction). The CDR3 DNA reads as TGTGCCAGCAGCCACAGGGGGCCTACAGATACGCAGTATTTT. Translating it yields CASSHRGPTDTQYF.